Described below is a single T cell receptor beta chain sequence and its context. Antigen unknown. This sample is drawn from a study of T-cell reconstitution after alpha-beta-depleted transplantation in children. The TCRbeta library was prepared with unique molecular identifiers. TCRdb re-called the PCR reads with MiXCR, one entry per CDR3 protein. The table shows approximately 190,000 distinct CDR3 sequences, with approximately 8% occurring only once. V dropped 6 bases and J dropped 7 bases, with 10 bases sitting between them. This CDR3 has 12 amino acids. Notes on the study in general: After transplant, high TCRbeta diversity at day 60 in some patients arose from surviving recipient T cells and thymic progenitors. At around two months after transplant, the alpha-beta T cells were reportedly derived from several hundred expanded clones that came from non-depleted graft cells. T-cell numbers and diversity one year post-transplant derived largely from freshly generated T cells.

Sequencing was performed on PBMCs, mostly from graft donor cells, taken 360 days after TCRalphabeta/CD19-depleted stem cell transplant. The V gene is TRBV12-3 or TRBV12-4, the J gene TRBJ1-3; D is unresolved. The receptor was derived from a male patient aged 2-10 years who had a stem cell transplant for acute myeloid leukemia, so the T cells may come from the graft donor. CDR3 sequence reads: CASSRSVNTIYF. The CDR3 DNA reads TGTGCCAGCAGCCGTTCCGTGAACACCATATATTTT.